This TCR beta chain is from a study of beta chain features in type 1 diabetes. Whole-study context: Healthy donors and patients had similar age, gender and cell yields.

General study findings and limits: Patients and controls would share equally any PCR tilt toward shorter templates.

This clone was counted between two and nine times. Its antigen is not known. This CDR3 spans 15 amino acids. Germline V gene lookup returns CDR1 SGHTA and CDR2 FQGTGA. Trimming cost V 1 base and J 8 bases; bases outside gene matches: 7. Investigators reverse transcribed all isolated RNA, so they sequenced expressed TCRB transcripts. Generated by immunoSEQ multiplex PCR, the TCRdb table keeps only in-frame clones and is missing some. The sample records 350,000 to 450,000 clones, approximately 15% being singletons. Sequencing was performed on naive CD4+ T cells from blood. This TCR was sampled from a young woman in good health. The chain uses TRBV7-3 and TRBJ2-1; TRBD1 matches 8 bases. Written as DNA, the CDR3 is TGTGCCAGCAGCTTAAGGGACAGGTTAATCGATGAGCAGTTCTTC. Its protein product is CASSLRDRLIDEQFF.